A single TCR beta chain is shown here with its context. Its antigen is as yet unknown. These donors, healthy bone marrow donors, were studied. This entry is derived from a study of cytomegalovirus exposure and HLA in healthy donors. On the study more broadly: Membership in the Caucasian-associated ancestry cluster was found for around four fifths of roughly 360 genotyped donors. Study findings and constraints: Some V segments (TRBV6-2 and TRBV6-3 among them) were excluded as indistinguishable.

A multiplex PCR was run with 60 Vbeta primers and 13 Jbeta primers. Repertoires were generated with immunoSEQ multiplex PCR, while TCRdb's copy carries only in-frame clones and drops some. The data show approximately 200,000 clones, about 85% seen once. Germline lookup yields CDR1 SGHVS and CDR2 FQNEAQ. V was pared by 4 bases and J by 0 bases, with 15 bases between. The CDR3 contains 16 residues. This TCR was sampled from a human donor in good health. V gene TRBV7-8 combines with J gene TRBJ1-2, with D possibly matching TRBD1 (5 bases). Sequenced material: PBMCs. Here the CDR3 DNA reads TGTGCCAGCAGCTCTCGTTGGACACGATCTAACTATGGCTACACCTTC. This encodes CASSSRWTRSNYGYTF.